What follows are 30 T cell receptor beta chains derived from one specimen sequenced in a study of T cell responses to AZD1222 COVID-19 vaccine. Assay: immunoSEQ multiplex PCR; the TCRdb copy retains only in-frame clones and omits some. The sample consists of 140,000 to 150,000 clones, about 93% of them appearing once. Sequenced here: peripheral blood, sampled on day 0 of AZD1222 vaccination. Source of these receptors: an adult in good health.

This clone was counted a single time. This rearrangement joins TRBV6-6 to TRBJ1-1, with D tentatively TRBD1 (5 bases). V gave up 5 bases and J gave up 0 bases, with 13 bases separating them. The CDR3 has 15 residues. Germline V gene lookup returns CDR1 MNHNY and CDR2 SVGAGI (reference sequence). The CDR3 reads CASSRTRIMNTEAFF. CDR3 in DNA: TGTGCCAGCAGTAGGACAAGAATTATGAACACTGAAGCTTTCTTT.

The J gene is TRBJ2-5, the V gene TRBV29-1; D not resolved. The germline V gene has CDR1 SQVTM and CDR2 ANQGSEA. The CDR3 spans 12 residues. Trimming took 5 bases from V and 5 from J, leaving 12 bases between them. CDR3 coding DNA: TGCAGCGTTTTGCAGTCCGCTGAGACCCAGTACTTC. Protein: CSVLQSAETQYF.

The chain links TRBV10-3 to TRBJ1-1; D is unresolved. Trimming left V 0 bases short and J 0 bases short, with 8 bases between. There are 15 residues in the CDR3. CDR1 and CDR2 (germline): ENHRY, SYGVKD. This CDR3 is CAISESSPMNTEAFF. The CDR3 nucleotides are TGTGCCATCAGTGAGTCTAGTCCGATGAACACTGAAGCTTTCTTT.

This chain uses TRBV12-3 or TRBV12-4 with TRBJ1-1, with a tentative D call TRBD1 (6 bases). The CDR3 spans 13 residues. The V end was cut by 4 bases, the J end by 2 bases, with 8 bases between. CDR3 loop: CASSSQGNTEAFF. CDR3 nucleotide sequence: TGTGCCAGCAGTTCACAGGGAAACACTGAAGCTTTCTTT.

The rearrangement joins TRBV9 to TRBJ1-2; D possibly corresponds to TRBD1 (5 bases). Trimming removed 3 bases at V and 4 bases at J, with 7 bases between. This CDR3 contains 12 residues. Germline-derived CDR1 and CDR2 are SGDLS and YYNGEE. The CDR3: CASSARGYGYTF. For the CDR3, the DNA is TGTGCCAGCAGCGCAAGGGGCTATGGCTACACCTTC.

This clone was seen only once. V gene TRBV7-3 combines with J gene TRBJ2-3, with D maybe TRBD2 (5 bases). Germline V gives CDR1 SGHTA, CDR2 FQGTGA. The CDR3 covers 15 residues. Trimming shortened V by 5 bases and J by 3 bases, and 15 bases separated the two germline ends. The CDR3 here is CASSPIGGGTDTQYF. The CDR3 coding sequence is TGTGCCAGCAGCCCCATCGGAGGCGGGACAGATACGCAGTATTTT.

V gene TRBV19 combines with J gene TRBJ1-5; no clear D. The germline gives CDR1 LNHDA, CDR2 SQIVND (reference sequence). The CDR3 runs to 14 residues. The V gene lost 6 bases and the J gene lost 3 bases, with 12 bases spanning the gap. The CDR3 region has the DNA TGTGCCAGTAGCCCTCGAGACTTCAATCAGCCCCAGCATTTT. Protein sequence: CASSPRDFNQPQHF.

The chain recombines TRBV5-1 with TRBJ2-4, with D perhaps TRBD2 (6 bases). V was pared by 1 base and J by 0 bases, with 11 bases between. The CDR3 extends over 16 amino acids. Per germline, CDR1 SGHRS and CDR2 YFSETQ. This chain's CDR3 is CASSLLGGVAKNIQYF. The DNA of the CDR3 is TGCGCCAGCAGCTTGTTAGGAGGGGTAGCCAAAAACATTCAGTACTTC.

The genes are TRBV6-4 and TRBJ2-3, with TRBD2 identical over 12 bases. Germline V gene lookup returns CDR1 MRHNA and CDR2 SNTAGT. The CDR3 contains 14 residues. Losses at the gene ends were 4 bases for V and 4 bases for J; bases not matched to a gene: 0. The chain's CDR3 is CASSGTSGADTQYF. CDR3 nucleotides: TGTGCCAGCAGTGGGACTAGCGGGGCAGATACGCAGTATTTT.

The chain uses TRBV27 and TRBJ2-2; D gene uncertain. V lost 3 bases and J 7 bases, leaving 9 bases between the germline ends. There are 13 residues in the CDR3. Germline loops: CDR1 MNHEY, CDR2 SMNVEV (reference sequence). In nucleotides, the CDR3 is TGTGCCAGCAGTTTTGGTGGGCGCGGGGAGCTGTTTTTT. Its translation: CASSFGGRGELFF.

The genes are TRBV23-1 and TRBJ1-2, with TRBD1 matching 10 bases. TRBV23-1 is an open reading frame, and its role is uncertain. The V segment lost 6 bases and the J segment 3 bases; nucleotides outside the gene matches: 10. The CDR3 has 16 amino acids. Written as DNA, the CDR3 is TGCGCCAGCAGCCGGGTCATGACAGGGGGCTACTATGGCTACACCTTC. As protein: CASSRVMTGGYYGYTF.

V and J are TRBV4-2 and TRBJ1-4, with D tentatively TRBD1 (5 bases). This CDR3 has 13 residues. Germline CDR1 reads LGHNA; CDR2 reads YNFKEQ. Trimming took 0 bases from V and 13 from J, leaving 12 bases between them. The CDR3: CASSQEIGELLFF. The CDR3 DNA sequence: TGTGCCAGCAGCCAAGAAATAGGGGAATTACTGTTTTTT.

The chain couples TRBV6-5 to TRBJ2-7; 8 bases are a match to TRBD1. J was trimmed by 2 bases and V by 9 bases; bases with no gene match: 9. Germline CDR1 and CDR2: MNHEY and SVGAGI. The CDR3 totals 14 residues. The CDR3 bases are TGTGCCAGGAGAGAGGGGGACAGGCCCTACGAGCAGTACTTC. This gives the protein CARREGDRPYEQYF.

The CDR3 bases are TGCAGTGCTAGTTTGGGACAACAAGAGACCCAGTACTTC. Protein: CSASLGQQETQYF. The genes are TRBV20-1 and TRBJ2-5, with D perhaps TRBD1 (6 bases). The germline CDR1 and CDR2 sequences are DFQATT and SNEGSKA (reference sequence). The CDR3 spans 13 residues. V was pared by 3 bases and J by 2 bases, with 10 bases between.

This chain links TRBV30 with TRBJ2-5, with 7 nucleotides matching TRBD1. Germline V lookup: CDR1 GTSNPN, CDR2 SVGIG (reference sequence). This CDR3 is built from 13 residues. The J segment lost 5 bases and the V segment lost 4 bases, leaving 7 bases of the junction unmatched. The CDR3: CAWTTGAGETQYF. CDR3 DNA: TGTGCCTGGACTACAGGGGCCGGGGAGACCCAGTACTTC.

V is TRBV2 and J is TRBJ1-1; D is possibly TRBD1 (6 bases). CDR3 length: 16 residues. Trimming left V 5 bases short and J 0 bases short, with 16 bases between. Germline values: CDR1 SNHLY, CDR2 FYNNEI. The CDR3 DNA follows: TGTGCCAGCAGTTATCCGTTTACAGGGTTGAACACTGAAGCTTTCTTT. Protein sequence: CASSYPFTGLNTEAFF.

The rearrangement uses TRBV6-5 and TRBJ2-3, with a weak D call TRBD1 (6 bases). The V and J ends lost 7 bases and 0 bases respectively, with 14 bases between them. The CDR3 consists of 15 residues. From germline, CDR1 is MNHEY and CDR2 SVGAGI. Here the CDR3 reads CASTSRTASTDTQYF. The CDR3 nucleotides are TGTGCCAGCACCTCCCGGACAGCAAGCACAGATACGCAGTATTTT.

The chain employs TRBV2 and TRBJ2-3, with 9 bases fitting TRBD1. The CDR3 consists of 14 residues. Per the germline V gene, CDR1 is SNHLY and CDR2 is FYNNEI. Losses at the gene ends were 6 bases for V and 5 bases for J; bases not matched to a gene: 6. CDR3 sequence reads: CASRDRGGGDTQYF. The CDR3 DNA is TGTGCCAGCAGGGACAGGGGTGGGGGAGATACGCAGTATTTT.

This chain links TRBV19 with TRBJ2-3, with unresolved D. This CDR3 is 14 amino acids long. V was pared by 8 bases and J by 4 bases, with 16 bases between. CDR1 and CDR2 from the germline V gene are LNHDA and SQIVND (reference sequence). The CDR3 sequence: CASRFATSADTQYF. CDR3 nucleotide sequence: TGTGCCAGTCGATTCGCAACCTCCGCAGATACGCAGTATTTT.

The chain recombines TRBV2 with TRBJ1-1, with D possibly being TRBD1 (5 bases). Trimming stripped 3 bases from V and 0 bases from J, with 14 bases between. Looked up from germline, CDR1 is SNHLY and CDR2 is FYNNEI. CDR3 size: 16 residues. CDR3 sequence: CASSEAGVGMNTEAFF. The CDR3 region has the DNA TGTGCCAGCAGTGAGGCGGGGGTTGGGATGAACACTGAAGCTTTCTTT.

This rearrangement joins TRBV5-4 to TRBJ2-3; D gene uncertain. Deletions cut 4 bases from V and 0 bases from J, with 9 bases between. Per the germline V gene, CDR1 is SGHNT and CDR2 is YYREEE (reference sequence). This CDR3 has 14 amino acids. The CDR3 loop reads CASSQLTSTDTQYF. CDR3 coding DNA: TGTGCCAGCAGCCAATTGACCAGCACAGATACGCAGTATTTT. Complete variable domain (other parts from reference TRBV5-4 and TRBJ2-3): ETGVTQSPTHLIKTRGQQVTLRCSSQSGHNTVSWYQQALGQGPQFIFQYYREEENGRGNFPPRFSGLQFPNYSSELNVNALELDDSALYLCASSQLTSTDTQYFGPGTRLTVL.

This chain joins TRBV12-3 or TRBV12-4 and TRBJ1-1; D unresolved. CDR3 length: 12 amino acids. The V end was cut by 4 bases, the J end by 2 bases, with 5 bases between. CDR3 coding DNA: TGTGCCAGCAGTTGGGCAAACACTGAAGCTTTCTTT. Its translation: CASSWANTEAFF.

V usage is TRBV5-1 and J usage is TRBJ1-4, with D unclear. This CDR3 comprises 14 residues. V was shortened by 2 bases and J by 0 bases, with 5 bases between the two germline ends. From germline, CDR1 is SGHRS and CDR2 YFSETQ. The DNA for the CDR3 is TGCGCCAGCAGCTTAGGAGCAACTAATGAAAAACTGTTTTTT. It yields the protein CASSLGATNEKLFF.

The chain joins TRBV27 to TRBJ1-5; D possibly corresponds to TRBD1 (5 bases). CDR3 length: 16 amino acids. Trimming took off 8 bases at V and 4 bases at J, with 21 bases between the two ends. CDR1 and CDR2 from the germline V gene are MNHEY and SMNVEV (reference sequence). This CDR3 is CASRKGGREINQPQHF. Here the CDR3 DNA reads TGTGCCAGCCGGAAAGGAGGCAGGGAAATTAATCAGCCCCAGCATTTT.

V and J are TRBV14 and TRBJ2-1; 9 bases agree with TRBD1. The CDR3 has 16 amino acids. J lost 2 bases, V lost 3 bases, and 5 bases had no gene match. Germline V gene lookup returns CDR1 SGHDN and CDR2 FVKESK. The CDR3 is CASSHQDRGTYNEQFF. CDR3 sequence (DNA): TGTGCCAGCAGCCATCAGGACAGGGGAACCTACAATGAGCAGTTCTTC.

The chain combines TRBV5-6 with TRBJ1-5, with D unresolved. The CDR3 sequence is 13 residues long. Germline lookup yields CDR1 SGHDT and CDR2 YYEEEE. V lost 5 bases to trimming and J lost 3 bases, with 9 bases between them. CDR3 in DNA: TGTGCCAGCAGTTGGGGATTCAATCAGCCCCAGCATTTT. Residues: CASSWGFNQPQHF.

The chain recombines TRBV4-1 with TRBJ2-2, with 10 bases fitting TRBD1. The CDR3 is made up of 17 amino acids. The V gene's germline CDR1 is MGHRA and CDR2 YSYEKL. Unmatched junction bases numbered 13, after V lost 8 bases and J lost 4 bases. In DNA, the CDR3 is TGCGCCAGCCGGGACAGGGGCCACGAACGGGGCACCGGGGAGCTGTTTTTT. Translation: CASRDRGHERGTGELFF.

J is TRBJ1-6 and V is TRBV28, with D uncertain. Trimming took off 1 base at V and 7 bases at J, with 11 bases between the two ends. CDR1 and CDR2 from the germline V gene are MDHEN and SYDVKM. CDR3 size: 15 residues. The CDR3 loop reads CASSLYLGLNSPLHF. CDR3 bases: TGTGCCAGCAGTTTATATTTAGGGCTAAATTCACCCCTCCACTTT.

The genes are TRBV4-2 and TRBJ1-2; D gene uncertain. The CDR3 consists of 14 residues. CDR1 is LGHNA, CDR2 YNFKEQ, per germline. Trimming took 1 base from V and 7 from J, leaving 13 bases between them. The CDR3 spells CASSQVGQLGGYTF. As DNA, the CDR3 is TGTGCCAGCAGCCAAGTCGGGCAGTTGGGTGGCTACACCTTC.

The chain uses TRBV19 and TRBJ1-5; 7 bases are shared with TRBD1. With 5 bases clipped from V and 0 bases from J, the junction kept 4 bases outside the gene matches. The CDR3 is made up of 15 amino acids. Germline V lookup: CDR1 LNHDA, CDR2 SQIVND (reference sequence). For the CDR3, the DNA is TGTGCCAGTAGTCCCGGGACAGCTAGCAATCAGCCCCAGCATTTT. Translating gives CASSPGTASNQPQHF.